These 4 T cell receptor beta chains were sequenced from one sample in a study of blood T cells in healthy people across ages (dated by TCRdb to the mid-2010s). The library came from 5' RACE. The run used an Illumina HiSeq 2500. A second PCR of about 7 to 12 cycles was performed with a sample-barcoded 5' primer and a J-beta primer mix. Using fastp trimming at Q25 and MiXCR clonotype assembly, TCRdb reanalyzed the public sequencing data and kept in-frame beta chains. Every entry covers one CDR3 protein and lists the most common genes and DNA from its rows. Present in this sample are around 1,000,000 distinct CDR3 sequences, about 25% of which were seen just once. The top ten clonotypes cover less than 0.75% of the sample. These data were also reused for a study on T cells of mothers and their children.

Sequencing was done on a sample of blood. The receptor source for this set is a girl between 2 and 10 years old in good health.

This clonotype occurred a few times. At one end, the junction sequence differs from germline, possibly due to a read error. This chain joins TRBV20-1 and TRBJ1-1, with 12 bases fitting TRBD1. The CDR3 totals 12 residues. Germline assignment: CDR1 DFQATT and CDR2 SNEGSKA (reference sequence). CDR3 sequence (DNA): TGCAGTGGTAGAGGGACAGGGGGCGAAGCTTTCTTT. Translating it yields CSGRGTGGEAFF.

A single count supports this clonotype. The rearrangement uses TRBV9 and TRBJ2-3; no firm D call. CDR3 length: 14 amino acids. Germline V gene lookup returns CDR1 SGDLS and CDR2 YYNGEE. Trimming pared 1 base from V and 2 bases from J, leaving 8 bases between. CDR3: CASSVLGNTDTQYF. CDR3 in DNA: TGTGCCAGCAGCGTACTGGGAAACACAGATACGCAGTATTTT.

The CDR3 DNA sequence: TGTGCCAGCAGCTTATTTAACCTTAGCGGGAGGACCTACAATGAGCAGTTCTTC. Protein product: CASSLFNLSGRTYNEQFF. The V and J genes are TRBV7-9 and TRBJ2-1, with 10 bases identical to TRBD2. From germline, CDR1 is SEHNR and CDR2 FQNEAQ (reference sequence). V trimming: 2 bases; J trimming: 2 bases; junction bases outside the gene matches: 9. CDR3 size: 18 residues.

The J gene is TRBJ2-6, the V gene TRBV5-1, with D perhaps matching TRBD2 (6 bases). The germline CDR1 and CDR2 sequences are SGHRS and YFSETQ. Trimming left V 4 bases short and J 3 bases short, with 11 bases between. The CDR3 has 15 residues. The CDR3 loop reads CASSLPAGGANVLTF. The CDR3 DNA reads TGCGCCAGCAGCCTTCCAGCGGGTGGGGCCAACGTCCTGACTTTC.